What follows is one TCR beta chain and its context. What it binds is not known. CDR3 length: 15 residues. Germline lookup yields CDR1 LNHDA and CDR2 SQIVND (reference sequence). V shed 6 bases and J shed 2 bases, with 14 bases lying between them. Measured with immunoSEQ multiplex PCR; TCRdb has only the in-frame clones, and not every one. The sample consists of 55,000 to 85,000 clones, approximately 90% of them appearing once. This sample was included in a study of lymphopenia after photon versus proton radiotherapy. Broader study findings: A bigger post-nadir fall in TCR diversity correlated inversely with survival time in deceased patients.

The sequence derives from a woman aged 40 to 49 with cholangiocarcinoma. The sequenced sample was peripheral blood, obtained from a patient treated with photon-based radiotherapy. This chain connects TRBV19 to TRBJ1-5; possibly TRBD1 for D (5 bases). The CDR3 sequence is CASSTGVAGNQPQHF. The CDR3 DNA follows: TGTGCCAGTAGCACAGGAGTTGCGGGCAATCAGCCCCAGCATTTT.